The T cell receptor beta chain described here comes from a study of blood T cell repertoires in COVID-19. Study overall: Sources were T cells, B-cell-depleted T cells, or PBMCs; the material itself was cDNA or gDNA.

The study drew participants aged about 18 to 89 years from roughly 25 US areas. Participant-reported clinical history was the basis for cohort assignment. Germline V lookup: CDR1 LNHDA, CDR2 SQIVND (reference sequence). CDR3 length: 16 amino acids. Trimming removed 6 bases at V and 0 bases at J, with 15 bases between. Methods used by the authors: Amplification with reference gene primers provided the estimates of nucleated cell counts. The data were produced by immunoSEQ multiplex PCR, yet TCRdb's version contains in-frame clones alone and is incomplete. V and J calls and clone size are copied from that table; D and trimming were computed from the DNA. The sample yields around 250,000 clones, 70% to 90% seen once.

The sample comprised PBMCs or T cells enriched from blood (not recorded which). The rearrangement links TRBV19 to TRBJ1-3; D is possibly TRBD1 (5 bases). This clonotype was sampled from a woman aged 45-60 years with acute COVID-19. The CDR3 region has the DNA TGTGCCAGTAGCGCCGCGGGACGCCACTCTGGAAACACCATATATTTT. It translates to CASSAAGRHSGNTIYF.